Reported below is one T cell receptor beta chain. No cognate antigen has been identified for it. Qualities for individual bases were not recorded, and no much larger clone is one base off. The record originates from a study of blood T cell repertoires in COVID-19 (dated by TCRdb to between 2020 and 2021). At the level of the whole study: Collaborator samples came from the United States, Italy and Spain and covered acute and convalescent phases of COVID-19. The prospective study material was composed of cDNA or gDNA derived from T cells, B-cell-depleted T cells, or PBMCs. The dataset comprised deeply sampled blood TCRbeta repertoires from subjects exposed to, actively infected with, or recovered from COVID-19. The repertoires were released in a freely available public database intended as a resource for research on the immune response to SARS-CoV-2. Samples were obtained from the ongoing ImmuneRACE study (first 160 participants) and from 1,254 subjects provided by 6 global collaborators. Nearly every sample came with metadata listing a de-identified subject ID, COVID-19 status, age in years and sex. HLA class I and class II types, where available, came from metadata supplied by the sample provider rather than from assay-based typing.

What the work shows at the level of the full study, not this receptor alone: Clinical and demographic metadata were provided uncurated, with the amount varying by source and participant.

For CDR1 and CDR2, the germline V gene (reference sequence) lists SGHNT and YYREEE. V is cut back by 4 bases and J by 5 bases, with 2 bases in the junction unmatched. The CDR3 covers 13 residues, taking in both the cysteine and the phenylalanine. CDR3 DNA only is kept here, 39 bases in frame from base 1. TCRbeta CDR3 regions were amplified from genomic DNA using the immunoSEQ Assay, a bias-controlled multiplex PCR. The study's processing was this. Nucleated cell counts per sample were estimated from amplification of reference gene primers within the assay. Sequence reads were collapsed and filtered to measure the absolute abundance of every unique TCRbeta CDR3 rearrangement. Productive Simpson clonality was computed per sample as the square root of Simpson's diversity index over productive rearrangements. As stored in TCRdb, this immuneACCESS dataset retains in-frame rearrangements with V and J assigned. A fraction of the clones does not appear; measured against another copy, unresolved V genes explain less than half of the discrepancy, and the remainder lacks a known reason. Clonal size and the V and J genes are those of that table, whereas D and trimming came from the DNA. This sample is represented by 160,000 or so clones; more than 80% of them were singletons. Together, the top ten hold less than 2% of the sample.

One collaborating source in Seattle enrolled patients while the patients were actively infected and followed the patients over time throughout the course of disease. The collaborating institutions used their own protocols to collect whole blood in K2EDTA tubes. For TCRbeta analysis, collaborator samples were shipped as frozen whole blood, as isolated PBMCs, or as DNA extracted from either sample type. Rearrangement joined TRBV5-4 to TRBJ2-5, and 10 junction bases match TRBD1. The specimen sequenced was peripheral blood. The TCR sequence derives from a woman aged 55-75 years with COVID-19, enrolled during active disease. The CDR3 region reads CASSRDRGETQYF. The nucleotide sequence is given as TGTGCCAGCAGCCGGGACAGGGGTGAGACCCAGTACTTC.